The rows below give T cell receptor beta chains drawn from one sample of a study of shared clonotypes between healthy human individuals. Produced via immunoSEQ multiplex PCR; TCRdb's table is partial and in-frame only. The sample contains approximately 2.4 million clones, more than 90% of which appear only once. Specimen: naive CD4+ T cells sorted from blood. These TCRs come from a man aged 18 to 35 in good health. CDR3s include the opening cysteine and the closing phenylalanine or tryptophan. Each record gives: V gene, D gene, J gene, clone size, CDR3 DNA, CDR3 protein. The D gene is left open where the match is weak. Where a row states a size, it is once, few, many or the class of an expanded clone; other rows omit it.

>TRBV5-1|TRBD2|TRBJ2-3|NA
TGCGCCAGCAGCCCCCCCACCGGGACTAGCGATCTAGATACGCAGTATTTT
CASSPPTGTSDLDTQYF
>TRBV9|NA|TRBJ2-7|NA
TGTGCCAGCAGCGTGGGCAGGGCAAGTTACGAGCAGTACTTC
CASSVGRASYEQYF
>TRBV6-6|NA|TRBJ2-4|NA
TGTGCCAGCATTCCGGGACGGAAGCAAAACATTCAGTACTTC
CASIPGRKQNIQYF
>TRBV7-9|NA|TRBJ1-4|once
TGTGCCAGCAGCCAATGGACGGGTGAAAAACTGTTTTTT
CASSQWTGEKLFF
>TRBV27|TRBD1|TRBJ2-7|NA
TGTGCCAGCAGTACGACAGGGACGGACCGCACCTACGAGCAGTACTTC
CASSTTGTDRTYEQYF
>TRBV4-1|NA|TRBJ2-5|NA
TGCGCCAGCAGCCCGGGGGCCATGGAATGGGAGACCCAGTACTTC
CASSPGAMEWETQYF
>TRBV30|NA|TRBJ1-5|NA
TGTGCCTGGAACCCTGGGGGGAATCAGCCCCAGCATTTT
CAWNPGGNQPQHF
>TRBV5-4|TRBD2|TRBJ2-7|NA
TGTGCCAGCAGCTCGGGACTAGTCTTGGTCGGCGAGCAGTACTTC
CASSSGLVLVGEQYF
>TRBV30|TRBD1|TRBJ1-1|NA
TGTGCCTGGGGGGGGGACAGTTCGAACACTGAAGCTTTCTTT
CAWGGDSSNTEAFF
>TRBV2|TRBD2|TRBJ2-2|NA
TGTGCCAGTAAGACTAGCGGGGGAATTAACACCGGGGAGCTGTTTTTT
CASKTSGGINTGELFF
>TRBV6-5|NA|TRBJ1-5|NA
TGTGCCAGCAGGGGGTCGGCCAATCAGCCCCAGCATTTT
CASRGSANQPQHF
>TRBV6-5|TRBD2|TRBJ2-7|NA
TGTGCCAGCAGTTTCCTAGCGGGGACTTCCTACGAGCAGTACTTC
CASSFLAGTSYEQYF
>TRBV5-4|TRBD1|TRBJ2-1|NA
TGTGCCAGCAGCCCTATGACAGGGTTCGATGAGCAGTTCTTC
CASSPMTGFDEQFF
>TRBV4-1|NA|TRBJ1-4|NA
TGCGCCAGCAGCCAAGAGGGCGGGGGGGAAAAACTGTTTTTT
CASSQEGGGEKLFF
>TRBV18|NA|TRBJ1-1|NA
TGTGCCAGCTCACCGACAGTAAACACTGAAGCTTTCTTT
CASSPTVNTEAFF
>TRBV7-9|TRBD2|TRBJ2-3|NA
TGTGCCAGCAGCTCTAACCGACTAGCGGGGGGCAAAGATACGCAGTATTTT
CASSSNRLAGGKDTQYF
>TRBV6-1|NA|TRBJ2-1|once
TGTGCCAGCAGTGAAGACAGGCCCCCCTACAATGAGCAGTTCTTC
CASSEDRPPYNEQFF
>TRBV6-1|NA|TRBJ1-1|NA
TGTGCCACATACCGCAGCGTCGGGTCTGAAGCTTTCTTT
CATYRSVGSEAFF
>TRBV5-4|NA|TRBJ1-2|NA
TGTGCCAGCAGCAACAGGAATGGCTACACCTTC
CASSNRNGYTF
>TRBV18|NA|TRBJ1-2|NA
TGTGCCAGCTCACCAGGCAGTGGAGCTAACTATGGCTACACCTTC
CASSPGSGANYGYTF
>TRBV7-8|NA|TRBJ2-3|NA
TGTGCCAGCAGCTTAGAGTGGAGGGAGGGCACAGATACGCAGTATTTT
CASSLEWREGTDTQYF
>TRBV6-5|TRBD1|TRBJ1-2|NA
TGTGCCAGCAGTTCGACCAGGGGGGGCTATGGCTACACCTTC
CASSSTRGGYGYTF
>TRBV5-1|NA|TRBJ2-7|NA
TGCGCCAGCAGCCCCGAGCCCCTACGGTACGAGCAGTACTTC
CASSPEPLRYEQYF
>TRBV30|TRBD1|TRBJ1-2|NA
TGTGCCTGGAGTTTGATAGGACAGGGGGACGGCTACACCTTC
CAWSLIGQGDGYTF
>TRBV28|TRBD2|TRBJ2-1|NA
TGTGCCAGCACCGACCCCGGACTAGCGGGGGGTGGGGAGCAGTTCTTC
CASTDPGLAGGGEQFF
>TRBV7-2|NA|TRBJ2-2|NA
TGTGCCAGCAGCTTAGCGCCCTACAGGGCGGCCACCGGGGAGCTGTTTTTT
CASSLAPYRAATGELFF
>TRBV4-1|NA|TRBJ2-7|NA
TGCGCCAGCAGCCCGGGGCTCTCCCGGGTCGAGCAGTACTTC
CASSPGLSRVEQYF
>TRBV2|TRBD1|TRBJ2-2|NA
TGTGCCTCCCAGGGGGAAATGAACACCGGGGAGCTGTTTTTT
CASQGEMNTGELFF
>TRBV5-1|NA|TRBJ1-1|NA
TGCGCCAGCAGCACCTCAACAGGGCGAACTGAAGCTTTCTTT
CASSTSTGRTEAFF
>TRBV6-1|TRBD1|TRBJ2-1|NA
TGTGCCAGCAGACGGGACAGGGGAACAGGTAATGAGCAGTTCTTC
CASRRDRGTGNEQFF